Listed below are T cell receptor beta chains from one sample, sequenced in a study of blood T cell repertoires in COVID-19. Sequencing was performed with immunoSEQ multiplex PCR; in TCRdb, only in-frame clones are kept and a portion is missing. The sample records 300,000 to 350,000 clones, about 88% being singletons. Sequenced material: peripheral blood. The source is a woman in her seventies with COVID-19, enrolled during active disease. CDR3s include the opening cysteine and the closing phenylalanine or tryptophan. A D gene is named only where the DNA matches it firmly. The size of a clone is reported for some rows only, either as once, few or many, or as a class for expanded clones.

DNA	CDR3	J	D	size	V
TGTGCCAGCAGCCGACAGGGTAACTATGGCTACACCTTC	CASSRQGNYGYTF	TRBJ1-2	TRBD1	NA	TRBV27
TGTGCCAGCAGCCCTATACAGGGAAGCTCCTACGAGCAGTACTTC	CASSPIQGSSYEQYF	TRBJ2-7	NA	NA	TRBV11-2
TGTGCCAGCAGGCTAGTCTCGAACACTGAAGCTTTCTTT	CASRLVSNTEAFF	TRBJ1-1	NA	NA	TRBV6-6
TGTGCCAGTAGTATTGCGGGGCTTGGGGCCAACGTCCTGACTTTC	CASSIAGLGANVLTF	TRBJ2-6	NA	NA	TRBV19
TGTGCCAGCAGTCCGCCGGGACAGGGTAGGAATGAGCAGTTCTTC	CASSPPGQGRNEQFF	TRBJ2-1	TRBD1	NA	TRBV28
TGCGCCAGCAGCCCCGGGACAGGGTTGGCCTGGTATTTT	CASSPGTGLAWYF	TRBJ1-3	TRBD1	NA	TRBV5-1
TGTGCCAGCAGTTACTCGATGCACAGCTCCTACGAGCAGTACTTC	CASSYSMHSSYEQYF	TRBJ2-7	NA	NA	TRBV6-2/TRBV6-3
TGTGCCAGCAGCGGACCTGGGTTACGGGGTAGCTCCTACAATGAGCAGTTCTTC	CASSGPGLRGSSYNEQFF	TRBJ2-1	NA	NA	TRBV11-2
TGTGCCAGCAGCTTAATGGGGCAGGGTGGCTACACCTTC	CASSLMGQGGYTF	TRBJ1-2	NA	NA	TRBV7-2
TGTGCCACCAGTGATTTGAGGGGGAATCAGCCCCAGCATTTT	CATSDLRGNQPQHF	TRBJ1-5	NA	NA	TRBV24-1
TGTGCCAGCAGGGAGGACGGTTCCTACGAGCAGTACTTC	CASREDGSYEQYF	TRBJ2-7	NA	NA	TRBV2
TGCGCCAGCAGCCAAGATACCGTTCGACAGGGGAGCGAGCAGTACTTC	CASSQDTVRQGSEQYF	TRBJ2-7	TRBD1	NA	TRBV4-1
TGTGCCAGCACCGAGGAGGGACGGATCTCCTACGAGCAGTACTTC	CASTEEGRISYEQYF	TRBJ2-7	NA	few	TRBV2
TGTGCCAGCAGCCGCGGGAGGGGAGGCACAGATACGCAGTATTTT	CASSRGRGGTDTQYF	TRBJ2-3	TRBD2	NA	TRBV11-2
TGTGCCAGCACGGGGAGACAGGAATATAATTCACCCCTCCACTTT	CASTGRQEYNSPLHF	TRBJ1-6	NA	once	TRBV28
TGTGCCAGCAGCTGGACAGGGGGCAATCAGCCCCAGCATTTT	CASSWTGGNQPQHF	TRBJ1-5	TRBD1	NA	TRBV28
TGTGCCATCAGTGAGGTGGGGGAGGGTGAAGCTTTCTTT	CAISEVGEGEAFF	TRBJ1-1	NA	NA	TRBV10-3
TGTGCCAGTAACAGGGGAGTGAGGGGAAACACCATATATTTT	CASNRGVRGNTIYF	TRBJ1-3	TRBD1	NA	TRBV2
TGTGCCAGCAGTCGGAACGCTAACTCCTACGAGCAGTACTTC	CASSRNANSYEQYF	TRBJ2-7	NA	NA	TRBV6-6
TGTGCCAGCAGCCCCCGGGACAGAGGAACTGGAAACACCATATATTTT	CASSPRDRGTGNTIYF	TRBJ1-3	TRBD1	NA	TRBV7-8
TGTGCCAGCAGTATCAGCGGGGGGGTCGTATACGAGCAGTACTTC	CASSISGGVVYEQYF	TRBJ2-7	TRBD2	few	TRBV7-9
TGTGCCAGCAGTTTAAGCGGGGACTCCTACGAGCAGTACTTC	CASSLSGDSYEQYF	TRBJ2-7	TRBD2	NA	TRBV28
TGTGCCAGCAGCGTAACCGGGACAGGCCTGTACGAGCAGTACTTC	CASSVTGTGLYEQYF	TRBJ2-7	TRBD1	NA	TRBV9
TGTGCCAGCGGCTCAGTCCAGGGCCTCTACGAGCAGTACTTC	CASGSVQGLYEQYF	TRBJ2-7	NA	NA	TRBV28
TGTGCCAGCAGCGTAGAGGGGACAGATACGCAGTATTTT	CASSVEGTDTQYF	TRBJ2-3	NA	once	TRBV9
TGTGCCAGCAGTCTTCGACTGGCTAGCAATCAGCCCCAGCATTTT	CASSLRLASNQPQHF	TRBJ1-5	NA	NA	TRBV6-5
TGTGCCAGCAGCCAAGAAGGGGGCTTGCAGTTCTTC	CASSQEGGLQFF	TRBJ2-1	TRBD1	NA	TRBV4-2
TGCAGCGCGAAGACAGGGCAAGATACGCAGTATTTT	CSAKTGQDTQYF	TRBJ2-3	TRBD1	NA	TRBV29-1
TGCAGCGCCACAGGGGCCCGGGGTTATGAGCAGTTCTTC	CSATGARGYEQFF	TRBJ2-1	TRBD1	NA	TRBV29-1
TGTGCCAGCAGGAATGGGGGGGGCGGTGAAGGCTACACCTTC	CASRNGGGGEGYTF	TRBJ1-2	NA	once	TRBV28
TGTGCCAGCAGCTACCAGGAGGGACGAGACACCTTC	CASSYQEGRDTF	TRBJ1-2	NA	NA	TRBV7-9
TGCAGTGTATCGCGGGGCCCTCAGGGGTTCTTC	CSVSRGPQGFF	TRBJ2-1	NA	NA	TRBV20-1
TGTGCCACCAGTGATATAAGGGACTGGCTCAACTATGGCTACACCTTC	CATSDIRDWLNYGYTF	TRBJ1-2	NA	NA	TRBV24-1
TGTGCCAGTAGTCTCCGGACAGGGACGACAGATGAGCAGTTCTTC	CASSLRTGTTDEQFF	TRBJ2-1	TRBD1	NA	TRBV19
TGTGCCAGCAGCTCTCCCGGGACAGGGGCTTCCCAGGTAGCTTTCTTT	CASSSPGTGASQVAFF	TRBJ1-1	TRBD1	NA	TRBV13
TGTGCCAGCTCATCTCTCAGGGGTCTCCAAGAGACCCAGTACTTC	CASSSLRGLQETQYF	TRBJ2-5	NA	NA	TRBV18
TGTGCCAGTAGTATAGCGGGACAGGGGGCTGTCAGGACTGAAGCTTTCTTT	CASSIAGQGAVRTEAFF	TRBJ1-1	TRBD1	NA	TRBV19
TGTGCCAGCAGCCAAGGTTCGACAGGGGGATTATGGAACTATGGCTACACCTTC	CASSQGSTGGLWNYGYTF	TRBJ1-2	TRBD1	NA	TRBV14
TGTGCCTGGAGTACCAGGGTGGTGGGAGAGACCCAGTACTTC	CAWSTRVVGETQYF	TRBJ2-5	NA	NA	TRBV30
TGTGCCAGCTCACCCCTGGCGGGCAGAGAGACCCAGTACTTC	CASSPLAGRETQYF	TRBJ2-5	NA	NA	TRBV18
TGTGCCAGCTCACCCTATCAGACAGGGGGCGGTATCTATGGCTACACCTTC	CASSPYQTGGGIYGYTF	TRBJ1-2	TRBD1	NA	TRBV18
TGTGCCAGCAGCCGCCGACAGGGAATTGGCTCACCCCTCCACTTT	CASSRRQGIGSPLHF	TRBJ1-6	TRBD1	NA	TRBV3-1/TRBV3-2
TGTGCCAGCAGCCAGTCGGAGCGGTCCCAGTACTTC	CASSQSERSQYF	TRBJ2-5	NA	NA	TRBV3-1/TRBV3-2
TGCAGCGTTGCCCGGGCCGGGACACCATCCTACGAGCAGTACTTC	CSVARAGTPSYEQYF	TRBJ2-7	NA	NA	TRBV29-1
TGCGCCAGCAGCTCAGCGGGGGGTTTAACAGATACGCAGTATTTT	CASSSAGGLTDTQYF	TRBJ2-3	TRBD2	NA	TRBV5-1